A single sample is the source of the 4 T cell receptor beta chains below, sequenced in a study of cytomegalovirus exposure and HLA in healthy donors. The PCR made use of 60 Vbeta and 13 Jbeta primers. Libraries were prepared by immunoSEQ multiplex PCR; TCRdb keeps only in-frame clonotypes and omits some of them. The sample has around 180,000 clones; approximately 71% are singletons. Sequenced input: PBMCs. These receptors came from a girl under 18 in good health and CMV-seronegative.

The chain joins TRBV9 to TRBJ1-4; weak D call: TRBD1 (6 bases). The CDR3 has 15 residues. CDR1 is SGDLS and CDR2 is YYNGEE in the germline V gene. Between the trimmed V and J ends, which lost 4 bases and 4 bases, there was a span of 14 bases. The CDR3 sequence is CASSMRTERNEKLFF. CDR3 sequence (DNA): TGTGCCAGCAGCATGCGGACAGAGCGTAATGAAAAACTGTTTTTT.

The V call is TRBV5-1, the J call TRBJ2-7, with 8 bases that match TRBD1. Germline V gives CDR1 SGHRS, CDR2 YFSETQ. V gave up 3 bases and J gave up 6 bases; unmatched junction bases: 5. The CDR3 length is 13 residues. The CDR3 sequence is CASSSDREFEQYF. The CDR3 DNA reads TGCGCCAGCAGCTCGGACAGGGAGTTCGAGCAGTACTTC.

This chain connects TRBV6-1 to TRBJ1-5; unclear D gene. Trimming took 2 bases from V and 2 from J, leaving 13 bases between them. Germline loops: CDR1 MNHNS, CDR2 SASEGT. The CDR3 loop spans 16 amino acids. CDR3: CASSELGPGGNQPQHF. Here the CDR3 DNA reads TGTGCCAGCAGTGAACTGGGTCCCGGGGGCAATCAGCCCCAGCATTTT.

The chain carries TRBV15 and TRBJ1-5; possible D gene TRBD1, 5 bases. With 1 base removed from V and 3 bases from J, the gap between germline ends came to 19 bases. Per the germline V gene, CDR1 is LNHNV and CDR2 is YYDKDF (reference sequence). CDR3 length: 18 amino acids. CDR3 loop: CATSRGMQSGGTNQPQHF. In DNA form, the CDR3 reads TGTGCCACCAGCAGAGGAATGCAGTCCGGGGGGACCAATCAGCCCCAGCATTTT.